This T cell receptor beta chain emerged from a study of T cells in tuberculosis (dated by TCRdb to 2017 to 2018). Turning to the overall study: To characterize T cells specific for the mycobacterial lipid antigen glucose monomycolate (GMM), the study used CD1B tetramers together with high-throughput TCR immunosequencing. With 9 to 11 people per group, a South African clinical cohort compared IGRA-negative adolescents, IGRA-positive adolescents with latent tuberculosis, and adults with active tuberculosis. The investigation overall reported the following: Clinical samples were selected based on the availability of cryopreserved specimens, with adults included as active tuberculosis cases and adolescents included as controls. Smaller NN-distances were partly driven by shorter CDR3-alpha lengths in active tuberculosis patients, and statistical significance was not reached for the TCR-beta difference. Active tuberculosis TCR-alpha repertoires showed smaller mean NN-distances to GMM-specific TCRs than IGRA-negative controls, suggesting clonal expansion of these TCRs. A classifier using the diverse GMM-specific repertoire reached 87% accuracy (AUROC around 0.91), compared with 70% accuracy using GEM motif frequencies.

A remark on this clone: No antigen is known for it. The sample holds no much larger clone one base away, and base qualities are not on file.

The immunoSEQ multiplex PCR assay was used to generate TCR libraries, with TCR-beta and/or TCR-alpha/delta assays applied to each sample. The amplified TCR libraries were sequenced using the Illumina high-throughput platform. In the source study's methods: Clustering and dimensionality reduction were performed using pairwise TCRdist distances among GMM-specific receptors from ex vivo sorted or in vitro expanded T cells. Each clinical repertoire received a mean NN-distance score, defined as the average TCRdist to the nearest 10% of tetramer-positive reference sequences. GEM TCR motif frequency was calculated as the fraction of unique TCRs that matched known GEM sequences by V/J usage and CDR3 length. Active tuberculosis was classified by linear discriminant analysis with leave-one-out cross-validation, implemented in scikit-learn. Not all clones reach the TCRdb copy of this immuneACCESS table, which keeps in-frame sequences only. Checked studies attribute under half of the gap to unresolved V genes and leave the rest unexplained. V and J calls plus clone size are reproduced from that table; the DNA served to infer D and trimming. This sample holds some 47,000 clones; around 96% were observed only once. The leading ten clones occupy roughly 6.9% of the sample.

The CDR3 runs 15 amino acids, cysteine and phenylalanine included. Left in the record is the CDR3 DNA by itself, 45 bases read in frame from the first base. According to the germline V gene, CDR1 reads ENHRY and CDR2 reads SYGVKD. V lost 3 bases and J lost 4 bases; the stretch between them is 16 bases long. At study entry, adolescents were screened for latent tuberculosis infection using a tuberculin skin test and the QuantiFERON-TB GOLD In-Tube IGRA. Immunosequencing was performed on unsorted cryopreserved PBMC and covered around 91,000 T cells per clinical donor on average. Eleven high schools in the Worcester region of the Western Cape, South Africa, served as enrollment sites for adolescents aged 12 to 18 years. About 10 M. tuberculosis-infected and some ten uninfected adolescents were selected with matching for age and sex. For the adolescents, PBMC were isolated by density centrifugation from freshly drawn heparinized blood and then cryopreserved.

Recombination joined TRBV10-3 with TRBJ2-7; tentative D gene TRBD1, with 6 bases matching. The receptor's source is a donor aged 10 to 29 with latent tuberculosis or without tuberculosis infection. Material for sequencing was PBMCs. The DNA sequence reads TGTGCCATCAGTGATCTTAGGGGCAGGGGTTACGAGCAGTACTTC. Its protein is CAISDLRGRGYEQYF.